These T cell receptor beta chains were read from a single sample in a study of beta chain features in type 1 diabetes. Generated by immunoSEQ multiplex PCR, the TCRdb table keeps only in-frame clones and is missing some. The sample shows under 300,000 clones, around a quarter of them seen only once. Material: central memory CD4+ T cells from blood. All receptors derive from a man under 40 in good health. The CDR3 runs from the conserved cysteine through the conserved F or W. Each record gives: clone size, D gene, CDR3 length, V gene, J gene, CDR3 protein, CDR3 DNA. A D gene is named only where the DNA matches it firmly. Only part of the rows carry a size: once, few, many, or a class if the clone is expanded.

>NA|NA|12|TRBV29-1|TRBJ2-7
CSVGLDSYEQYF
TGCAGCGTTGGTCTCGACTCCTACGAGCAGTACTTC
>NA|NA|13|TRBV7-6|TRBJ2-3
CASSSLREDTQYF
TGTGCCAGCAGCTCTCTCAGGGAAGATACGCAGTATTTT
>NA|NA|14|TRBV4-1|TRBJ1-1
CASSRDTGNTEAFF
TGCGCCAGCAGCCGGGACACAGGGAACACTGAAGCTTTCTTT
>many|NA|14|TRBV25-1|TRBJ2-7
CASSADMNLYEQYF
TGTGCCAGCAGTGCAGACATGAACCTCTACGAGCAGTACTTC
>NA|NA|16|TRBV7-7|TRBJ2-5
CASSLRPGAQDVSQYF
TGTGCCAGCAGCTTAAGGCCAGGGGCTCAAGATGTATCCCAGTACTTC
>few|NA|17|TRBV4-1|TRBJ2-1
CASSQDFAVRLYNEQFF
TGCGCCAGCAGCCAAGATTTTGCGGTTAGGTTATACAATGAGCAGTTCTTC
>few|TRBD2|16|TRBV5-4|TRBJ2-3
CASSLSGGGASDTQYF
TGTGCCAGCAGCTTGTCAGGCGGGGGGGCCTCAGATACGCAGTATTTT
>few|TRBD2|19|TRBV7-2|TRBJ2-7
CASSPHRLAGGLRTYEQYF
TGTGCCAGCAGCCCCCATCGACTAGCGGGGGGGCTTCGGACCTACGAGCAGTACTTC
>few|NA|15|TRBV5-1|TRBJ1-5
CASRADPTDNQPQHF
TGCGCCAGCCGGGCAGATCCGACGGATAATCAGCCCCAGCATTTT
>NA|TRBD1|17|TRBV27|TRBJ2-3
CASSLEGWRQGTDTQYF
TGTGCCAGCAGTTTAGAGGGGTGGAGACAGGGTACAGATACGCAGTATTTT
>NA|TRBD1|14|TRBV10-3|TRBJ1-2
CAISGTGSNYGYTF
TGTGCCATCAGTGGGACAGGGAGTAACTATGGCTACACCTTC
>few|NA|14|TRBV7-9|TRBJ1-5
CASSQDSFNQPQHF
TGTGCCAGCAGCCAAGACAGCTTCAATCAGCCCCAGCATTTT
>NA|NA|17|TRBV5-1|TRBJ2-5
CASSLGTAAGGRETQYF
TGCGCCAGCAGCTTGGGAACAGCGGCAGGAGGGAGAGAGACCCAGTACTTC
>NA|TRBD1|13|TRBV30|TRBJ1-2
CAWSSKGGGGYTF
TGTGCCTGGAGTTCTAAAGGGGGCGGTGGCTACACCTTC
>NA|NA|13|TRBV6-6|TRBJ2-1
CASSRSWYNEQFF
TGTGCCAGCAGTCGGTCCTGGTACAATGAGCAGTTCTTC
>few|NA|13|TRBV6-5|TRBJ2-7
CASSERHPGEQYF
TGTGCCAGCAGCGAAAGACACCCCGGCGAGCAGTACTTC
>few|TRBD1|14|TRBV30|TRBJ2-3
CAWHRGLVTDTQYF
TGTGCCTGGCACAGGGGGCTAGTCACAGATACGCAGTATTTT
>NA|NA|11|TRBV20-1|TRBJ1-1
CSASRNTEAFF
TGCAGTGCTAGCCGAAACACTGAAGCTTTCTTT
>NA|NA|12|TRBV4-2|TRBJ2-5
CASSQDLETQYF
TGTGCCAGCAGCCAAGATTTGGAGACCCAGTACTTC
>few|NA|15|TRBV14|TRBJ2-1
CASSQDGGPYNEQFF
TGTGCCAGCAGCCAAGACGGAGGACCTTACAATGAGCAGTTCTTC
>few|TRBD2|15|TRBV7-8|TRBJ2-2
CASSLDGRASGELFF
TGTGCCAGCAGCTTAGACGGGAGGGCCTCCGGGGAGCTGTTTTTT
>NA|NA|15|TRBV6-5|TRBJ2-3
CASSYSRGGTDTQYF
TGTGCCAGCAGTTACTCACGCGGAGGGACAGATACGCAGTATTTT
>NA|NA|15|TRBV28|TRBJ2-1
CASSLPGRSYNEQFF
TGTGCCAGCAGTTTACCCGGGAGATCCTACAATGAGCAGTTCTTC
>NA|NA|12|TRBV25-1|TRBJ2-5
CASSYLRETQYF
TGTGCCAGCTCTTACCTTAGGGAGACCCAGTACTTC
>few|TRBD2|15|TRBV28|TRBJ2-3
CASRRGLAGSDTQYF
TGTGCCAGCAGACGAGGACTAGCGGGGTCAGATACGCAGTATTTT
>NA|TRBD2|16|TRBV11-2|TRBJ2-1
CASSPGLAGGPGEQFF
TGTGCCAGCAGCCCAGGACTAGCGGGAGGGCCAGGTGAGCAGTTCTTC
>NA|NA|12|TRBV10-2|TRBJ1-1
CASSEAQAEAFF
TGCGCCAGCAGTGAGGCCCAGGCTGAAGCTTTCTTT
>few|NA|15|TRBV5-8|TRBJ2-5
CASSEMWVKQETQYF
TGTGCCAGCAGCGAAATGTGGGTAAAGCAAGAGACCCAGTACTTC
>NA|TRBD1|15|TRBV2|TRBJ1-5
CASRADRFSNQPQHF
TGTGCCAGCAGGGCGGACAGGTTTAGCAATCAGCCCCAGCATTTT
>NA|NA|14|TRBV9|TRBJ2-5
CASSVGDEGGRQYF
TGTGCCAGCAGCGTAGGAGACGAAGGGGGACGCCAGTACTTC
>NA|NA|14|TRBV7-2|TRBJ2-1
CASSPGGGGGEQFF
TGTGCCAGCAGCCCCGGGGGAGGCGGTGGTGAGCAGTTCTTC
>NA|NA|16|TRBV9|TRBJ1-2
CASTPIPGRRAYGYTF
TGTGCCAGCACCCCAATCCCGGGACGGCGGGCTTATGGCTACACCTTC
>NA|NA|15|TRBV5-1|TRBJ1-5
CASSLGTYSNQPQHF
TGCGCCAGCAGCTTGGGGACCTATAGCAATCAGCCCCAGCATTTT
>many|TRBD2|14|TRBV14|TRBJ2-5
CASSPPAGVETQYF
TGTGCCAGCAGCCCCCCAGCGGGAGTGGAGACCCAGTACTTC
>NA|TRBD1|18|TRBV7-9|TRBJ2-4
CASSLAPGQGTAKNIQYF
TGTGCCAGCAGCTTAGCACCGGGACAGGGGACGGCCAAAAACATTCAGTACTTC
>many|NA|14|TRBV29-1|TRBJ1-5
CSVRVGIGNQPQHF
TGCAGCGTTAGGGTAGGGATAGGGAATCAGCCCCAGCATTTT
>NA|TRBD2|15|TRBV29-1|TRBJ2-3
CSFSASGSPADTQYF
TGCAGCTTCTCGGCTAGCGGGAGCCCCGCAGATACGCAGTATTTT
>once|TRBD2|15|TRBV7-9|TRBJ2-7
CASSLNFREGYEQYF
TGTGCCAGCAGCTTAAACTTCCGGGAGGGGTACGAGCAGTACTTC
>few|NA|13|TRBV28|TRBJ2-7
CASHMGGAGGQYF
TGTGCCAGCCACATGGGAGGGGCAGGGGGGCAGTACTTC
>many|NA|14|TRBV7-2|TRBJ2-5
CASRMLAVQGTQYF
TGTGCCAGCAGGATGCTCGCGGTGCAAGGGACCCAGTACTTC
>many|NA|15|TRBV7-2|TRBJ2-1
CASSSAGTPYNEQFF
TGTGCCAGCAGCTCCGCAGGGACCCCCTACAATGAGCAGTTCTTC
>NA|NA|15|TRBV5-4|TRBJ2-7
CASSPRVDGGYEQYF
TGTGCCAGCAGCCCTAGGGTGGACGGAGGCTACGAGCAGTACTTC
>few|TRBD2|14|TRBV6-5|TRBJ2-1
CASRSAGVVNEQFF
TGTGCCAGCAGGTCAGCGGGAGTTGTTAATGAGCAGTTCTTC
>NA|NA|12|TRBV23-1|TRBJ1-5
CASRPADQPQHF
TGCGCCAGCAGGCCTGCGGATCAGCCCCAGCATTTT
>few|NA|13|TRBV30|TRBJ1-6
CAWSGGFNSPLHF
TGTGCCTGGAGTGGTGGGTTCAATTCACCCCTCCACTTT
>few|NA|12|TRBV10-3|TRBJ2-7
CAISDDSYEQYF
TGTGCCATCAGTGACGACAGCTACGAGCAGTACTTC
>few|NA|15|TRBV15|TRBJ1-4
CATRVGRGTNEKLFF
TGTGCCACCAGGGTGGGGCGGGGAACTAATGAAAAACTGTTTTTT
>NA|NA|13|TRBV19|TRBJ2-5
CASSKGARETQYF
TGTGCCAGTAGTAAAGGAGCACGGGAGACCCAGTACTTC
>NA|TRBD2|19|TRBV7-2|TRBJ2-7
CASSFTRTLSGGATYEQYF
TGTGCCAGCAGCTTCACCCGCACACTAAGCGGGGGGGCCACCTACGAGCAGTACTTC
>NA|NA|15|TRBV5-4|TRBJ1-2
CASSIDPDRNYGYTF
TGTGCCAGCAGCATAGACCCGGACCGTAACTATGGCTACACCTTC
>few|TRBD2|14|TRBV5-4|TRBJ2-5
CASSLERGTETQYF
TGTGCCAGCAGCTTGGAGCGGGGAACTGAGACCCAGTACTTC
>NA|NA|15|TRBV2|TRBJ1-5
CASSERGQSNQPQHF
TGTGCCAGCAGTGAACGCGGGCAGAGCAATCAGCCCCAGCATTTT
>NA|NA|16|TRBV28|TRBJ2-7
CASSDYLTSSTYEQYF
TGTGCCAGCAGCGACTATTTGACATCCTCGACCTACGAGCAGTACTTC
>NA|TRBD1|18|TRBV15|TRBJ2-1
CATSRPGQALSSYNEQFF
TGTGCCACCAGCAGGCCCGGACAGGCCCTGAGCTCCTACAATGAGCAGTTCTTC
>few|NA|13|TRBV29-1|TRBJ1-1
CSANSGGNTEAFF
TGCAGCGCCAATTCGGGGGGGAACACTGAAGCTTTCTTT
>NA|NA|15|TRBV12-5|TRBJ1-1
CASGRGTGMNTEAFF
TGTGCTAGTGGCCGTGGGACGGGGATGAACACTGAAGCTTTCTTT
>few|TRBD1|15|TRBV11-2|TRBJ2-1
CASSPGQGSYNEQFF
TGTGCCAGCAGCCCGGGACAGGGTTCCTACAATGAGCAGTTCTTC